The entry below describes one TCR beta chain. The TEMRA cells underwent FACS enrichment, while the CD8+ and CD4+ T cells underwent negative isolation. After extraction with the RNeasy kit, about 0.45 to 1 ug of the RNA was reverse transcribed using random hexamers. Via MiXCR, TCRdb re-called the immunoSEQ multiplex PCR reads, giving one row per CDR3 protein. The sample consists of roughly 150,000 distinct CDR3 sequences, approximately 94% of them appearing once. This record comes from a study of CD8 T cells in Susac syndrome. Between the trimmed V and J ends, which lost 0 bases and 11 bases, there was a span of 13 bases. The CDR3 consists of 13 residues. Germline-derived CDR1 and CDR2 are PRHDT and FYEKMQ (reference sequence).

This receptor was obtained from a human donor with multiple sclerosis. The specimen sequenced was CD8+ T cells from PBMCs. The V gene is TRBV13, the J gene TRBJ1-2; no reliable D call. In nucleotides, the CDR3 is TGTGCCAGCAGCTTAGGGTCGGGCCAAGGGTACACCTTC. The encoded protein is CASSLGSGQGYTF.